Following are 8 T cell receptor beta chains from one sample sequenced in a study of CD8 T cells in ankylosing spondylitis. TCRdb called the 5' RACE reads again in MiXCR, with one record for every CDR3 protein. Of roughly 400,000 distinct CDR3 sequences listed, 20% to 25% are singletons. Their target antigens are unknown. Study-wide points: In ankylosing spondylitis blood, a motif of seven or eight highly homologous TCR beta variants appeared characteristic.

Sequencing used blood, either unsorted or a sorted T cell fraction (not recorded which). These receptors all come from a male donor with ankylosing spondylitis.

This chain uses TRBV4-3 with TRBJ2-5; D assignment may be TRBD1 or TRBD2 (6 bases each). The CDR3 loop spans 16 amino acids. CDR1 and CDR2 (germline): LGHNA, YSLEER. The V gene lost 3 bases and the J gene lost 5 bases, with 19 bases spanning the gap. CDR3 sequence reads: CASSHHAGGQRETQYF. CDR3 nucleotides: TGCGCCAGCAGCCACCACGCCGGGGGCCAGCGGGAGACCCAGTACTTC.

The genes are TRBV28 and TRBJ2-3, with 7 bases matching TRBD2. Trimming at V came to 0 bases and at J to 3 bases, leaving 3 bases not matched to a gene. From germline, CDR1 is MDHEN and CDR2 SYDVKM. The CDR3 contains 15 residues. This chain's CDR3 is CASSLWGGRTDTQYF. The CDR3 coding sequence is TGTGCCAGCAGTTTATGGGGCGGGAGAACAGATACGCAGTATTTT.

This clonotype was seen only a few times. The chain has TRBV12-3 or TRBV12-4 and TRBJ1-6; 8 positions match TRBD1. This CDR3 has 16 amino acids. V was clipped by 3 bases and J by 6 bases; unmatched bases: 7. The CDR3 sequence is CASSFVSGQGNSPLHF. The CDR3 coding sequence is TGTGCCAGCAGTTTTGTCTCAGGACAGGGTAATTCACCCCTCCACTTT.

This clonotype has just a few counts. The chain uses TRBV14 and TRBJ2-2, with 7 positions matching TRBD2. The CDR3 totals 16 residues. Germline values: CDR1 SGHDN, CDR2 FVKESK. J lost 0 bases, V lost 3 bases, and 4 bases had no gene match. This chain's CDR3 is CASSQTSSANTGELFF. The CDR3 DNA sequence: TGTGCCAGCAGCCAGACTAGCAGCGCGAACACCGGGGAGCTGTTTTTT. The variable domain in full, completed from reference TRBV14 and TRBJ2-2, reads EAGVTQFPSHSVIEKGQTVTLRCDPISGHDNLYWYRRVMGKEIKFLLHFVKESKQDESGMPNNRFLAERTGGTYSTLKVQPAELEDSGVYFCASSQTSSANTGELFFGEGSRLTVL.

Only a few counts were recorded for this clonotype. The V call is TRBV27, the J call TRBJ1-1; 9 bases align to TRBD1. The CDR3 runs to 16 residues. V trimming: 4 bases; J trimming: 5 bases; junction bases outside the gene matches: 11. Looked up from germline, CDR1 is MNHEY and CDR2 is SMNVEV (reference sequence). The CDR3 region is CASSSGQGIRNTEAFF. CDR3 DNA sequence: TGTGCCAGCAGTTCGGGACAGGGAATCAGAAATACTGAAGCTTTCTTT.

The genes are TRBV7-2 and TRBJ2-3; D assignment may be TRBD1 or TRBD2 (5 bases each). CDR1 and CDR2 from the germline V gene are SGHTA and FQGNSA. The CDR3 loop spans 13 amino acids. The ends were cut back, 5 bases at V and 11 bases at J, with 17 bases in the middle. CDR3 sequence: CASSGRQFGGQYF. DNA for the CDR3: TGTGCCAGCAGCGGCCGACAGTTCGGAGGGCAGTATTTT.

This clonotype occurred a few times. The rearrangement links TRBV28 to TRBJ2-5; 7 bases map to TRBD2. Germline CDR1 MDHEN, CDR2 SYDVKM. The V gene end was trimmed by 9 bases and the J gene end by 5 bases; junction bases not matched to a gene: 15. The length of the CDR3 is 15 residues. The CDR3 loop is CASLIPGLPSETQYF. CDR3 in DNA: TGTGCCAGTTTGATTCCGGGACTACCCTCGGAGACCCAGTACTTC.

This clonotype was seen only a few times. The CDR3 bases are TGTGCCAGCAGCTTAGTCCTACGGGACAGCCAAGAGACCCAGTACTTC. As protein: CASSLVLRDSQETQYF. The chain is built from TRBV7-9 and TRBJ2-5; TRBD1 matches 7 bases. From germline, CDR1 is SEHNR and CDR2 FQNEAQ (reference sequence). This CDR3 has 16 residues. Trimming removed 1 base from V and 1 base from J; junction bases left unmatched: 6.